The rows below give T cell receptor beta chains drawn from one sample of a study of shared clonotypes between healthy human individuals. Assay: immunoSEQ multiplex PCR; the TCRdb copy retains only in-frame clones and omits some. The repertoire consists of about 2.1 million clones, with 90% to 95% occurring once and the leading ten covering under 2%. The sequencing sample was made of naive CD8+ T cells from PBMCs. The receptors were gathered from a man younger than 35 in good health. Some clones in this sample may be carry-over from other donors' samples. Each CDR3 is given with its conserved first and last residue. D genes are given only for firm matches. Clone size is shown for a subset of rows, as once, few, many or a class of expanded clone.

few | TRBJ2-7 | TRBD1 | TRBV27 | CASSLGTGAYEQYF | TGTGCCAGCAGTTTGGGGACAGGGGCCTACGAGCAGTACTTC
once | TRBJ2-1 | - | TRBV21-1 | CASREDLAGGAYNEQFF | TGTGCCAGCAGAGAAGACTTAGCGGGAGGGGCCTACAATGAGCAGTTCTTC
once | TRBJ2-7 | - | TRBV29-1 | CSAAGGDTANEQYF | TGCAGCGCCGCCGGAGGGGACACCGCAAACGAGCAGTACTTC
few | TRBJ1-5 | - | TRBV9 | CASSVGRSNQPQHF | TGTGCCAGCAGCGTAGGCCGTAGCAATCAGCCCCAGCATTTT
- | TRBJ2-7 | - | TRBV9 | CASSPGTGSYEQYF | TGTGCCAGCAGTCCCGGGACGGGCTCCTACGAGCAGTACTTC
- | TRBJ2-6 | - | TRBV27 | CASSLKMGANVLTF | TGTGCCAGCAGTTTAAAAATGGGGGCCAACGTCCTGACTTTC
- | TRBJ1-2 | TRBD1 | TRBV30 | CAWGQGSGYTF | TGTGCCTGGGGACAGGGGTCTGGCTACACCTTC
few | TRBJ2-7 | - | TRBV5-1 | CASSLDYEQYF | TGCGCCAGCAGCTTGGACTACGAGCAGTACTTC
once | TRBJ2-7 | - | TRBV11-2 | CASSPPRDSSYYEQYF | TGTGCCAGCAGCCCCCCTCGGGACTCAAGCTACTACGAGCAGTACTTC
- | TRBJ1-2 | - | TRBV5-1 | CASSYGGQLYGYTF | TGCGCCAGCAGCTATGGTGGACAGCTTTATGGCTACACCTTC
once | TRBJ2-7 | TRBD1 | TRBV6-4 | CASSEDRGREQYF | TGTGCCAGCAGCGAGGACAGGGGGCGCGAGCAGTACTTC
once | TRBJ1-1 | - | TRBV5-1 | CASSLDPLVPGATEAFF | TGCGCCAGCAGCCTGGACCCCTTAGTTCCAGGGGCCACTGAAGCTTTCTTT
- | TRBJ2-7 | TRBD2 | TRBV11-2 | CASSPGGYEQYF | TGTGCCAGCAGCCCGGGAGGCTACGAGCAGTACTTC
- | TRBJ1-3 | - | TRBV27 | CASSSYSGNTIYF | TGTGCCAGCAGCTCTTATTCTGGAAACACCATATATTTT
- | TRBJ2-7 | - | TRBV23-1 | CASSQSGPCEQYF | TGCGCCAGCAGTCAATCGGGGCCCTGCGAGCAGTACTTC
- | TRBJ1-5 | - | TRBV12-2 | CASRLGTGQPQHF | TGTGCAAGTCGCTTAGGGACGGGACAGCCCCAGCATTTT
- | TRBJ2-4 | - | TRBV23-1 | CASRTHGSGAKNIQYF | TGCGCCAGCAGGACCCATGGGTCTGGAGCCAAAAACATTCAGTACTTC
- | TRBJ2-7 | - | TRBV30 | CAWSPGQAQNEQYF | TGTGCCTGGAGTCCGGGGCAGGCCCAGAACGAGCAGTACTTC
- | TRBJ2-3 | - | TRBV19 | CASKERAFTDTQYF | TGTGCCAGTAAGGAGCGGGCCTTCACAGATACGCAGTATTTT
- | TRBJ2-1 | TRBD2 | TRBV9 | CASSVAPTSGRLDEQFF | TGTGCCAGCAGCGTAGCCCCGACTAGCGGGAGGTTGGATGAGCAGTTCTTC
- | TRBJ2-7 | TRBD2 | TRBV7-9 | CASSQAGGADSYEQYF | TGTGCCAGCAGCCAAGCGGGGGGAGCCGACTCCTACGAGCAGTACTTC
few | TRBJ1-4 | - | TRBV7-9 | CASSVTDSLNEKLFF | TGTGCCAGCAGCGTTACGGACAGTCTCAATGAAAAACTGTTTTTT
- | TRBJ2-1 | TRBD2 | TRBV28 | CASSTGTSANEQFF | TGTGCCAGCAGCACCGGGACTAGCGCCAATGAGCAGTTCTTC
- | TRBJ2-1 | TRBD2 | TRBV5-1 | CASSLSKSGSSYNEQFF | TGCGCCAGCAGCTTGTCAAAAAGCGGGAGTTCTTACAATGAGCAGTTCTTC
- | TRBJ2-1 | TRBD1 | TRBV7-6 | CASSGRQGDNEQFF | TGTGCCAGCAGCGGCAGACAGGGAGACAATGAGCAGTTCTTC
- | TRBJ2-3 | - | TRBV4-1 | CASSLQWGYASTDTQYF | TGCGCCAGCAGCCTACAGTGGGGATACGCTAGCACAGATACGCAGTATTTT
- | TRBJ1-3 | - | TRBV5-6 | CASSRSGEGTGNTIYF | TGTGCCAGCAGCCGTAGTGGAGAGGGAACTGGAAACACCATATATTTT
- | TRBJ2-7 | - | TRBV27 | CASSLGDGSYEQYF | TGTGCCAGCAGTTTGGGGGACGGTTCCTACGAGCAGTACTTC
- | TRBJ1-1 | - | TRBV5-1 | CASSLDAGAEAFF | TGCGCCAGCAGCTTGGATGCAGGTGCTGAAGCTTTCTTT
- | TRBJ2-7 | TRBD2 | TRBV6-6 | CASWGGSKNEQYF | TGTGCCAGCTGGGGGGGATCGAAGAACGAGCAGTACTTC
- | TRBJ2-1 | - | TRBV27 | CASSLTRASYNEQFF | TGTGCCAGCAGTTTGACCCGGGCCTCCTACAATGAGCAGTTCTTC
- | TRBJ2-7 | - | TRBV27 | CASSSEGVDEQYF | TGTGCCAGCAGTTCCGAGGGGGTTGACGAGCAGTACTTC
- | TRBJ2-5 | - | TRBV29-1 | CSVDHGVATQYF | TGCAGCGTTGATCACGGGGTAGCGACCCAGTACTTC
- | TRBJ2-1 | TRBD1 | TRBV2 | CASSDLTGRFNEQFF | TGTGCCAGCAGTGATTTGACAGGGAGATTCAATGAGCAGTTCTTC
- | TRBJ1-2 | - | TRBV6-5 | CASSYQRNINYGYTF | TGTGCCAGCAGTTACCAACGGAACATTAACTATGGCTACACCTTC
- | TRBJ2-5 | - | TRBV11-2 | CASSLVGTRETQYF | TGTGCCAGCAGCTTAGTTGGGACAAGAGAGACCCAGTACTTC
- | TRBJ1-4 | - | TRBV19 | CAPDTFQEKLFF | TGTGCCCCAGACACCTTCCAGGAAAAACTGTTTTTT
few | TRBJ2-7 | - | TRBV6-6 | CASSYSTPYEQYF | TGTGCCAGCAGTTACTCGACCCCCTACGAGCAGTACTTC
- | TRBJ2-5 | - | TRBV15 | CATSRFLEAAGETQYF | TGTGCCACCAGCAGATTCCTGGAGGCCGCTGGGGAGACCCAGTACTTC
- | TRBJ2-7 | TRBD1 | TRBV18 | CASSHTGTGVYEQYF | TGTGCCAGCTCACACACCGGGACAGGGGTGTACGAGCAGTACTTC
- | TRBJ2-7 | - | TRBV5-1 | CASSWGAGPSYEQYF | TGCGCCAGCAGCTGGGGGGCTGGCCCCTCCTACGAGCAGTACTTC
- | TRBJ2-1 | - | TRBV6-5 | CASSYFRESDEQFF | TGTGCCAGCAGTTACTTTCGGGAGTCGGATGAGCAGTTCTTC